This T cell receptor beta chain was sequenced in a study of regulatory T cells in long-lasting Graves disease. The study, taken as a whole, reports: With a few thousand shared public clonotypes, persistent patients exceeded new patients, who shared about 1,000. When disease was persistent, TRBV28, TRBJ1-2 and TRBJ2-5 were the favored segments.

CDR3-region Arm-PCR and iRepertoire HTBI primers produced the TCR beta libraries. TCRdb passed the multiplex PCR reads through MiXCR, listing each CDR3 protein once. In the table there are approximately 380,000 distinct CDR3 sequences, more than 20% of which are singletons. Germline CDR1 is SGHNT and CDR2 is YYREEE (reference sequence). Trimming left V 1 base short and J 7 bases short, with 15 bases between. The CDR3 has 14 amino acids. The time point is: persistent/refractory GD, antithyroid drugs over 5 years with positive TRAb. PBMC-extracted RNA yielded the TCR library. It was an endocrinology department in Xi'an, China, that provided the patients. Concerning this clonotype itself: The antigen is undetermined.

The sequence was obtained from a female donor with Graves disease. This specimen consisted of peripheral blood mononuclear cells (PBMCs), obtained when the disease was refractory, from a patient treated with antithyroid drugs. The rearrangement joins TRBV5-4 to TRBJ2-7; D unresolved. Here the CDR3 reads CASSLSDISFEQYF. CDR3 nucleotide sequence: TGTGCCAGCAGCTTGTCGGATATCAGTTTTGAGCAGTACTTC.